These 30 T cell receptor beta chains were all obtained from the same sample, sequenced in a study of cytomegalovirus exposure and HLA in healthy donors. Clones were sequenced by immunoSEQ multiplex PCR, and TCRdb holds only the in-frame ones, with some missing. Among under 250,000 clones listed, around nine tenths were seen once. Sequenced input: PBMCs. Receptor source: a man between 18 and 35 years old in good health and CMV-seronegative.

In this sample, this clone turned up many times. The chain joins TRBV19 to TRBJ1-6; D is possibly TRBD1 (5 bases). The CDR3 length is 15 residues. The V gene lost 1 base and the J gene lost 13 bases, with 17 bases spanning the gap. CDR1 is LNHDA, CDR2 SQIVND, per germline (reference sequence). The CDR3 DNA reads TGTGCCAGTAGTATAGTCGGCAGGGCACGTATGCCCCTCCACTTT. Amino acids: CASSIVGRARMPLHF. Drawing the rest from reference TRBV19 and TRBJ1-6, the complete variable domain is DGGITQSPKYLFRKEGQNVTLSCEQNLNHDAMYWYRQDPGQGLRLIYYSQIVNDFQKGDIAEGYSVSREKKESFPLTVTSAQKNPTAFYLCASSIVGRARMPLHFGNGTRLTVT.

In its sample, this clone was seen once. The chain recombines TRBV12-5 with TRBJ2-3; TRBD2 matches at 8 bases. The length of the CDR3 is 16 residues. J gave up 4 bases and V 0 bases, and 6 bases lay outside the gene matches. Per germline, CDR1 LGHNT and CDR2 FRNRAP. In nucleotides, the CDR3 is TGTGCTAGTGGTTTGGTACTAAGCGGGAGCCCAGATACGCAGTATTTT. Its protein product is CASGLVLSGSPDTQYF.

The chain recombines TRBV11-2 with TRBJ2-7, with TRBD2 identical over 12 bases. V trimming: 5 bases; J trimming: 2 bases; junction bases outside the gene matches: 7. This CDR3 is built from 16 residues. Germline values: CDR1 SGHAT, CDR2 FQNNGV. The CDR3 loop is CASSVLLAGGAYEQYF. CDR3 nucleotides: TGTGCCAGCAGCGTACTACTAGCGGGAGGAGCCTACGAGCAGTACTTC.

J is TRBJ2-3 and V is TRBV28; no clear D gene. The germline V gene encodes CDR1 MDHEN and CDR2 SYDVKM. V shed 4 bases and J shed 5 bases, with 10 bases lying between them. This CDR3 contains 13 residues. CDR3 bases: TGTGCCAGCAGTTGGAGTAGCTTAGATACGCAGTATTTT. Translation gives CASSWSSLDTQYF.

The chain's CDR3 is CASSTDTDTQYF. The DNA for the CDR3 is TGTGCCAGCAGCACAGACACAGATACGCAGTATTTT. The V and J genes are TRBV9 and TRBJ2-3; D remains unclear. The germline V gene has CDR1 SGDLS and CDR2 YYNGEE. Deletions cut 4 bases from V and 2 bases from J, with 5 bases between. This CDR3 has 12 amino acids.

The chain employs TRBV28 and TRBJ2-1; weak D call: TRBD2 (6 bases). Germline lookup yields CDR1 MDHEN and CDR2 SYDVKM. Between the trimmed V and J ends, which lost 5 bases and 4 bases, there was a span of 18 bases. The CDR3 extends over 16 amino acids. CDR3: CASSPEGSAGYNEQFF. In DNA form, the CDR3 reads TGTGCCAGCAGTCCGGAGGGTAGCGCAGGATACAATGAGCAGTTCTTC. Full variable domain (remainder filled in from reference TRBV28 and TRBJ2-1): DVKVTQSSRYLVKRTGEKVFLECVQDMDHENMFWYRQDPGLGLRLIYFSYDVKMKEKGDIPEGYSVSREKKERFSLILESASTNQTSMYLCASSPEGSAGYNEQFFGPGTRLTVL.

The chain is built from TRBV2 and TRBJ1-2; 11 bases agree with TRBD1. The germline V gene encodes CDR1 SNHLY and CDR2 FYNNEI. The CDR3 length is 16 residues. V lost 6 bases to trimming and J lost 4 bases; unmatched junction nucleotides: 10. The CDR3, as DNA: TGTGCCAGCAGGGACGGACAGGGGGCATTAACCTATGGCTACACCTTC. Translated, it gives CASRDGQGALTYGYTF.

V is TRBV4-2 and J is TRBJ2-3; 8 positions agree with TRBD2. CDR1 is LGHNA and CDR2 is YNFKEQ in the germline V gene. The V and J ends lost 4 bases and 8 bases, in that order; junction bases with no gene match: 5. The CDR3 consists of 13 residues. The CDR3 nucleotides read TGTGCCAGCAGCCCGCGGGGGGAGGTTACGCAGTATTTT. Translation gives CASSPRGEVTQYF.

The gene calls are TRBV7-2 and TRBJ1-2; D remains ambiguous. Germline V CDR1 and CDR2: SGHTA, FQGNSA. The CDR3 runs 11 residues. Trimming took off 1 base at V and 7 bases at J, with 4 bases between the two ends. DNA for the CDR3: TGTGCCAGCAGCTTAGACACTGGCTACACCTTC. This encodes CASSLDTGYTF.

The chain recombines TRBV5-6 with TRBJ2-7; D is perhaps TRBD1 (6 bases). V was cut by 0 bases and J by 6 bases, with 7 bases left in between. This CDR3 is 12 amino acids long. The germline V gene has CDR1 SGHDT and CDR2 YYEEEE. The CDR3: CASSLDRAEQYF. The DNA for the CDR3 is TGTGCCAGCAGCTTGGACAGGGCCGAGCAGTACTTC.

The V gene is TRBV19, the J gene TRBJ2-7; D perhaps matches TRBD1 (6 bases). Trimming took off 4 bases at V and 3 bases at J, with 10 bases between the two ends. The CDR3 consists of 13 residues. Germline V gene sequence: CDR1 LNHDA, CDR2 SQIVND (reference sequence). The CDR3 region is CASSTGHSYEQYF. The CDR3 DNA reads as TGTGCCAGTAGTACGGGACACAGCTACGAGCAGTACTTC.

Comments on this clone: The same CDR3 arises from other DNA sequences in this sample as well. This chain connects TRBV5-1 to TRBJ1-6; D gene unclear. V dropped 0 bases and J dropped 9 bases, with 7 bases sitting between them. Looked up from germline, CDR1 is SGHRS and CDR2 is YFSETQ. The CDR3 is made up of 13 amino acids. The chain's CDR3 is CASSLGGGSPLHF. DNA of the CDR3: TGCGCCAGCAGCTTGGGCGGAGGTTCACCCCTCCACTTT.

This chain connects TRBV27 to TRBJ2-7; D might be TRBD2 (5 bases). CDR1 is MNHEY and CDR2 is SMNVEV in the germline V gene (reference sequence). Trimming left V 5 bases short and J 3 bases short, with 14 bases between. CDR3 length: 14 amino acids. The CDR3 protein is CASSEGGSFYEQYF. In nucleotides, the CDR3 is TGTGCCAGCAGTGAGGGTGGTTCGTTCTACGAGCAGTACTTC.

The CDR3 spells CASSGRHKIYGYTF. The CDR3 DNA sequence: TGTGCCAGCAGCGGGAGACACAAAATCTATGGCTACACCTTC. This chain joins TRBV7-8 and TRBJ1-2; D not certain. Germline V lookup: CDR1 SGHVS, CDR2 FQNEAQ. This CDR3 comprises 14 residues. Trimming took 5 bases from V and 4 from J, leaving 14 bases between them.

The V and J genes are TRBV7-2 and TRBJ2-7, with 7 nucleotides matching TRBD2. The CDR3 spans 14 residues. In germline, CDR1 is SGHTA, CDR2 FQGNSA. Trimming removed 5 bases from V and 5 bases from J; junction bases left unmatched: 9. The CDR3 reads CASSGGLRLDEQYF. CDR3 nucleotides: TGTGCCAGCAGCGGGGGACTACGGTTGGACGAGCAGTACTTC.

This chain uses TRBV5-4 with TRBJ2-7; 11 nucleotides match TRBD2. This CDR3 spans 16 amino acids. Germline V gene sequence: CDR1 SGHNT, CDR2 YYREEE (reference sequence). V dropped 7 bases and J dropped 5; count of bases not matched to a gene: 14. The CDR3 nucleotides are TGTGCCAGCGGAAGGAGTGCTAGCGGGAGGAGGAACGAGCAGTACTTC. This codes for CASGRSASGRRNEQYF.

V is TRBV7-9 and J is TRBJ2-5, with D perhaps TRBD1 (6 bases). The CDR3 consists of 12 residues. Trimming cost V 5 bases and J 5 bases, with 9 bases left between them. Per the germline V gene, CDR1 is SEHNR and CDR2 is FQNEAQ (reference sequence). CDR3 sequence reads: CASSPRGETQYF. For the CDR3, the DNA is TGTGCCAGCAGCCCTAGGGGGGAGACCCAGTACTTC.

The CDR3 bases are TGTGCCAGCAGCTTAAGGGACAGGGGGAATGAGGACACTGAAGCTTTCTTT. This gives the protein CASSLRDRGNEDTEAFF. The chain combines TRBV7-2 with TRBJ1-1; TRBD1 agrees at 11 bases. V was clipped by 2 bases and J by 3 bases; unmatched bases: 8. The CDR3 spans 17 residues. Germline lookup yields CDR1 SGHTA and CDR2 FQGNSA.

This rearrangement joins TRBV11-2 to TRBJ2-3; TRBD2 matches at 8 bases. Per germline, CDR1 SGHAT and CDR2 FQNNGV. The CDR3 runs 15 residues. With V trimmed by 2 bases and J by 6 bases, 7 bases remained unmatched. CDR3 protein: CASSLQAGGRDTQYF. In DNA, the CDR3 is TGTGCCAGCAGCTTACAGGCGGGGGGCCGGGATACGCAGTATTTT.

This chain uses TRBV19 with TRBJ2-7; TRBD1 agrees at 9 bases. J lost 5 bases, V lost 2 bases, and 4 bases had no gene match. The CDR3 consists of 14 residues. The germline V gene encodes CDR1 LNHDA and CDR2 SQIVND (reference sequence). The CDR3 coding sequence is TGTGCCAGTAGTATAACAGGGGGCCAGGACGAGCAGTACTTC. This sequence encodes CASSITGGQDEQYF.

This rearrangement joins TRBV28 to TRBJ2-1, with D uncertain. From germline, CDR1 is MDHEN and CDR2 SYDVKM. V was shortened by 5 bases and J by 8 bases, with 13 bases between the two germline ends. This CDR3 comprises 13 residues. The CDR3 DNA reads as TGTGCCAGCAGTGTGGGCCAGGAATATGAGCAGTTCTTC. Residues: CASSVGQEYEQFF.

The chain has TRBV5-1 and TRBJ1-3, with 7 bases identical to TRBD1. Trimming at V came to 4 bases and at J to 0 bases, leaving 7 bases not matched to a gene. The length of the CDR3 is 16 residues. Germline values: CDR1 SGHRS, CDR2 YFSETQ. Written as DNA, the CDR3 is TGCGCCAGCAGCACAGGGGATACAAACTCTGGAAACACCATATATTTT. Translating it yields CASSTGDTNSGNTIYF.

The chain carries TRBV23-1 and TRBJ2-5; 9 nucleotides match TRBD1. TRBV23-1 is placed among ORFs of uncertain function. After removal of 2 bases from V and 2 bases from J, the junction contained 9 bases not matched to a gene. The CDR3 is 17 amino acids. The chain's CDR3 is CASSQDPAGTGQETQYF. As DNA, the CDR3 is TGCGCCAGCAGTCAAGATCCCGCCGGGACAGGGCAAGAGACCCAGTACTTC.

The CDR3 region is CASSLDRVAIYNSPLHF. CDR3 sequence (DNA): TGTGCCAGCAGTTTAGACAGGGTTGCCATTTACAATTCACCCCTCCACTTT. The J gene is TRBJ1-6, the V gene TRBV27, with 7 nucleotides matching TRBD1. The CDR3 contains 17 residues. CDR1 MNHEY and CDR2 SMNVEV come from the germline V gene (reference sequence). The V and J ends lost 2 bases and 7 bases, in that order; junction bases with no gene match: 11.

The chain combines TRBV5-1 with TRBJ1-5; TRBD1 might be the D (6 bases). Germline V CDR1 and CDR2: SGHRS, YFSETQ. V was shortened by 1 base and J by 4 bases, with 12 bases between the two germline ends. The CDR3 sequence is 15 residues long. DNA for the CDR3: TGCGCCAGCAGCTTGAATGGACAGCCTAATCAGCCCCAGCATTTT. Translated, it gives CASSLNGQPNQPQHF.

This chain joins TRBV27 and TRBJ2-6; 7 bases fit TRBD2. Per germline, CDR1 MNHEY and CDR2 SMNVEV (reference sequence). The J segment lost 3 bases and the V segment lost 3 bases, leaving 5 bases of the junction unmatched. The CDR3 runs to 16 residues. The CDR3 loop is CASSFEGRVGANVLTF. Here the CDR3 DNA reads TGTGCCAGCAGTTTTGAGGGGAGGGTTGGGGCCAACGTCCTGACTTTC.

The chain recombines TRBV19 with TRBJ2-1; 7 bases are a match to TRBD2. The V and J ends lost 5 bases and 6 bases, in that order; junction bases with no gene match: 13. The length of the CDR3 is 16 residues. Germline values: CDR1 LNHDA, CDR2 SQIVND (reference sequence). The CDR3 protein is CASSDDLRTSSNEQFF. As DNA, the CDR3 is TGTGCCAGTAGTGATGATCTCAGGACTAGTAGCAATGAGCAGTTCTTC. Combining the CDR3 with reference TRBV19 and TRBJ2-1 gives the whole variable domain DGGITQSPKYLFRKEGQNVTLSCEQNLNHDAMYWYRQDPGQGLRLIYYSQIVNDFQKGDIAEGYSVSREKKESFPLTVTSAQKNPTAFYLCASSDDLRTSSNEQFFGPGTRLTVL.

The chain combines TRBV10-3 with TRBJ1-4; D ambiguous. This CDR3 is 16 amino acids long. The germline V gene encodes CDR1 ENHRY and CDR2 SYGVKD. Trimming pared 0 bases from V and 2 bases from J, leaving 10 bases between. The CDR3 DNA reads TGTGCCATCAGTGAGTCGATTGGAGTTACTAATGAAAAACTGTTTTTT. Its protein product is CAISESIGVTNEKLFF.

This clone was observed once. The gene calls are TRBV9 and TRBJ1-3; 8 bases align to TRBD1. CDR1 is SGDLS and CDR2 is YYNGEE in the germline V gene. Trimming took 3 bases from V and 0 from J; bases not matched to a gene: 2. There are 15 residues in the CDR3. The CDR3, as DNA: TGTGCCAGCAGCGCCGGACAGGGCTCTGGAAACACCATATATTTT. The encoded protein is CASSAGQGSGNTIYF.

The chain has TRBV7-2 and TRBJ1-2, with 8 positions matching TRBD1. The germline V gene encodes CDR1 SGHTA and CDR2 FQGNSA. J was trimmed by 5 bases and V by 3 bases; bases with no gene match: 8. The CDR3 has 15 amino acids. As DNA, the CDR3 is TGTGCCAGCAGCTTGGCGGCAGGGGGCAGGTATGGCTACACCTTC. Translating gives CASSLAAGGRYGYTF.